This T cell receptor (beta chain) appears in the sequencing data of a study of OX40 agonist ivuxolimab in advanced cancers. For the study at large: At 0.01 to 10 mg/kg, ivuxolimab was administered intravenously to patients every 2 weeks. Treatment received earlier with anti-PD-1, anti-PD-L1 or anti-CTLA-4 agents was allowed, and around 36% had some. Overall study results and limits: CD4+ and CD8+ blood T cells expanded clonally by week 6 at 0.1 to 3.0 mg/kg.

This clone was detected once. Its specificity is not known. Clones were read by immunoSEQ multiplex PCR, and TCRdb kept only the in-frame ones, dropping some. The table has around 97,000 clones, approximately 87% seen once. The sample in question was CD4+ or CD8+ T cells sorted from blood, obtained in a trial of the OX40 agonist ivuxolimab. The sequence was obtained from an adult with an advanced solid tumor such as melanoma, head and neck, liver or kidney cancer.

The CDR3 is CASSRDRGNQPQHF. The CDR3 region has the DNA TGTGCCAGCAGTAGGGACAGGGGAAATCAGCCCCAGCATTTT. The chain has TRBV6-1 and TRBJ1-5, with 10 bases that match TRBD1. V gave up 5 bases and J gave up 4 bases; unmatched junction bases: 2. CDR1 MNHNS and CDR2 SASEGT come from the germline V gene. The CDR3 is made up of 14 amino acids.